What follows are 17 T cell receptor beta chains derived from one specimen sequenced in a study of cytomegalovirus exposure and HLA in healthy donors. PCR used 60 Vbeta primers and 13 Jbeta primers. Measured with immunoSEQ multiplex PCR; TCRdb has only the in-frame clones, and not every one. The table shows 150,000 to 200,000 clones, with around 80% occurring only once. The sample consisted of PBMCs. The receptors derive from a woman between 50 and 59 years old in good health and CMV-seropositive.

V and J are TRBV18 and TRBJ2-7; D unresolved. The CDR3 length is 14 residues. Germline loops: CDR1 KGHSH, CDR2 LQKENI. V lost 3 bases and J 1 base, leaving 10 bases between the germline ends. The CDR3 nucleotides read TGTGCCAGCTCACCTACCGGTATTTCCTACGAGCAGTACTTC. Its translation: CASSPTGISYEQYF.

The chain uses TRBV7-3 and TRBJ1-2, with a weak D call TRBD1 (6 bases). Germline CDR1 SGHTA, CDR2 FQGTGA. The V and J ends lost 5 bases and 8 bases respectively, with 15 bases between them. The length of the CDR3 is 13 residues. CDR3 nucleotides: TGTGCCAGCAGCCCGCAGGGGCGCGGGGGCTACACCTTC. As protein: CASSPQGRGGYTF.

The CDR3 spells CASSQGYGTGGNQPQHF. CDR3 nucleotide sequence: TGTGCCAGCAGCCAAGGCTACGGGACAGGCGGCAATCAGCCCCAGCATTTT. J is TRBJ1-5 and V is TRBV4-2; 8 nucleotides agree with TRBD1. J was trimmed by 2 bases and V by 1 base; bases with no gene match: 7. This CDR3 has 17 residues. Germline V lookup: CDR1 LGHNA, CDR2 YNFKEQ.

V and J are TRBV12-5 and TRBJ2-3; TRBD1 matches 10 bases. CDR3 length: 15 amino acids. Germline V lookup: CDR1 LGHNT, CDR2 FRNRAP. Losses at the gene ends were 6 bases for V and 4 bases for J; bases not matched to a gene: 7. Written as DNA, the CDR3 is TGTGCTAGTGGGACCGGGACAGGGGAAGCAGATACGCAGTATTTT. It codes for CASGTGTGEADTQYF.

CDR3: CASSAGVTGRNEKLFF. The CDR3 DNA reads TGTGCCAGCAGTGCGGGGGTCACAGGCAGGAACGAAAAACTGTTTTTT. The chain uses TRBV2 and TRBJ1-4; D may be TRBD1 (5 bases). CDR3 length: 16 residues. Trimming pared 4 bases from V and 8 bases from J, leaving 20 bases between. Germline V gene data show CDR1 as SNHLY and CDR2 as FYNNEI.

The chain combines TRBV28 with TRBJ2-2, with D possibly TRBD1 on 5 matching bases. This CDR3 has 16 residues. V gave up 7 bases and J gave up 5 bases, with 20 bases separating them. Germline assignment: CDR1 MDHEN and CDR2 SYDVKM. The CDR3 protein is CASNAYEGVWTGELFF. As DNA, the CDR3 is TGTGCCAGCAACGCCTATGAAGGGGTTTGGACCGGGGAGCTGTTTTTT. The complete variable domain, with remaining parts taken from reference TRBV28 and TRBJ2-2, reads DVKVTQSSRYLVKRTGEKVFLECVQDMDHENMFWYRQDPGLGLRLIYFSYDVKMKEKGDIPEGYSVSREKKERFSLILESASTNQTSMYLCASNAYEGVWTGELFFGEGSRLTVL.

This clone has just one count. The gene calls are TRBV5-1 and TRBJ1-1, with 9 bases lining up with TRBD1. Trimming cost V 1 base and J 11 bases; bases outside gene matches: 3. CDR3 length equals 12 residues. Per the germline V gene, CDR1 is SGHRS and CDR2 is YFSETQ. The CDR3 spells CASSLTGGVAFF. The CDR3, as DNA: TGCGCCAGCAGCTTGACAGGGGGCGTCGCTTTCTTT.

The chain links TRBV18 to TRBJ1-5; 10 bases map to TRBD1. The CDR3 is 14 residues long. J lost 6 bases, V lost 6 bases, and 5 bases had no gene match. The germline CDR1 and CDR2 sequences are KGHSH and LQKENI. The CDR3 here is CASSPGDRGQPQHF. CDR3 DNA: TGTGCCAGCTCCCCTGGGGACAGGGGTCAGCCCCAGCATTTT. Using reference TRBV18 and TRBJ1-5 for the parts outside the CDR3, the full variable domain is NAGVMQNPRHLVRRRGQEARLRCSPMKGHSHVYWYRQLPEEGLKFMVYLQKENIIDESGMPKERFSAEFPKEGPSILRIQQVVRGDSAAYFCASSPGDRGQPQHFGDGTRLSIL.

This chain uses TRBV28 with TRBJ1-2; possible D gene TRBD1, 5 bases. This CDR3 contains 13 residues. CDR1 and CDR2 (germline): MDHEN, SYDVKM. Trimming pared 4 bases from V and 1 base from J, leaving 7 bases between. In nucleotides, the CDR3 is TGTGCCAGCAGTTGGGGCAGTAACTATGGCTACACCTTC. Translation: CASSWGSNYGYTF.

The rearrangement uses TRBV7-2 and TRBJ2-7; TRBD1 matches at 7 bases. Germline values: CDR1 SGHTA, CDR2 FQGNSA. V dropped 1 base and J dropped 1; count of bases not matched to a gene: 4. This CDR3 is 15 amino acids long. CDR3 loop: CASSLEGASSYEQYF. The CDR3 DNA reads as TGTGCCAGCAGCTTAGAGGGGGCGTCTTCCTACGAGCAGTACTTC.

This chain connects TRBV6-1 to TRBJ1-3, with D maybe TRBD1 (6 bases). Germline V CDR1 and CDR2: MNHNS, SASEGT. The ends were cut back, 5 bases at V and 3 bases at J, with 11 bases in the middle. This CDR3 comprises 14 residues. The CDR3 DNA is TGTGCCAGCAGTACTCAGGGGAATGGAAACACCATATATTTT. Translation: CASSTQGNGNTIYF.

This clone was observed once. This chain uses TRBV28 with TRBJ2-1, with D possibly TRBD1 on 5 matching bases. V was pared by 6 bases and J by 3 bases, with 18 bases between. This CDR3 region has 16 residues. Per germline, CDR1 MDHEN and CDR2 SYDVKM. The CDR3 sequence: CASRPPLGASYNEQFF. In DNA, the CDR3 is TGTGCCAGCAGACCGCCCCTAGGGGCAAGCTACAATGAGCAGTTCTTC.

In nucleotides, the CDR3 is TGTGCCAGCAGTTTAGGGTTGACTAGCGGGAGGGCCCAAGAGACCCAGTACTTC. Its protein is CASSLGLTSGRAQETQYF. The chain is built from TRBV28 and TRBJ2-5, with TRBD2 identical over 14 bases. The CDR3 runs 18 residues. Per the germline V gene, CDR1 is MDHEN and CDR2 is SYDVKM. With 2 bases clipped from V and 1 base from J, the junction kept 6 bases outside the gene matches. Looking up the rest from reference TRBV28 and TRBJ2-5 gives the full variable domain: DVKVTQSSRYLVKRTGEKVFLECVQDMDHENMFWYRQDPGLGLRLIYFSYDVKMKEKGDIPEGYSVSREKKERFSLILESASTNQTSMYLCASSLGLTSGRAQETQYFGPGTRLLVL.

V usage is TRBV4-3 and J usage is TRBJ2-2, with 7 bases identical to TRBD1. V lost 0 bases and J lost 6; bases outside the gene matches: 7. The CDR3 loop spans 16 amino acids. Germline V gene data show CDR1 as LGHNA and CDR2 as YSLEER. The CDR3 loop reads CASSQDRQGRAGELFF. The CDR3 bases are TGCGCCAGCAGCCAAGACAGACAGGGTCGTGCCGGGGAGCTGTTTTTT.

The V and J genes are TRBV5-4 and TRBJ2-6; 7 bases align to TRBD1. The CDR3 runs to 16 residues. The V gene's germline CDR1 is SGHNT and CDR2 YYREEE (reference sequence). V gave up 0 bases and J gave up 0 bases; unmatched junction bases: 0. The CDR3: CASSLGDSSGANVLTF. Written as DNA, the CDR3 is TGTGCCAGCAGCTTGGGGGACAGCTCTGGGGCCAACGTCCTGACTTTC.

This clone has a handful of counts. The chain carries TRBV5-6 and TRBJ2-5, with TRBD2 identical over 9 bases. The ends lost 1 base at V and 5 bases at J; junction bases unmatched: 12. There are 17 residues in the CDR3. Looked up from germline, CDR1 is SGHDT and CDR2 is YYEEEE. CDR3 nucleotides: TGTGCCAGCAGCTTGTTTGGCGGGGGGGCCTTCAATGAGACCCAGTACTTC. Its translation: CASSLFGGGAFNETQYF.

This chain links TRBV6-1 with TRBJ1-6; D call uncertain. The CDR3 is made up of 13 amino acids. Germline loops: CDR1 MNHNS, CDR2 SASEGT. The V end was cut by 7 bases, the J end by 6 bases, with 10 bases between. The CDR3 coding sequence is TGTGCCAGCATGCAACAGAGTAATTCACCCCTCCACTTT. Translation: CASMQQSNSPLHF.